The 29 T cell receptor beta chains listed next were all sequenced from one sample in a study of response to subunit inactivated influenza vaccine. Each CDR3 protein gets one entry after TCRdb re-called the RT-PCR reads with MiXCR. The sample carries 400,000 to 550,000 distinct CDR3 sequences, around 25% recorded once. Sequences were derived from CD4+ T cells sorted from PBMCs, sampled 5 to 6 days after vaccination. The source of these receptors is a man in his fifties who received an inactivated influenza vaccine.

This clonotype was picked up many times. The V gene is TRBV11-2, the J gene TRBJ2-1; no clear D. This CDR3 spans 14 amino acids. The V and J ends lost 4 bases and 2 bases respectively, with 9 bases between them. Per germline, CDR1 SGHAT and CDR2 FQNNGV. The CDR3 DNA reads as TGTGCCAGCAGCTCCCTCCCTCCCTACAATGAGCAGTTCTTC. As protein: CASSSLPPYNEQFF.

V gene TRBV6-2 or TRBV6-3 combines with J gene TRBJ1-1; 9 bases map to TRBD1. The CDR3 runs to 14 residues. Germline V lookup: CDR1 MNHEY, CDR2 SVGEGT. V shed 7 bases, J shed 5 bases, and the junction held 8 bases outside the gene matches. Here the CDR3 reads CASKNRGRLTEAFF. The DNA of the CDR3 is TGTGCCAGCAAAAACAGGGGGCGGTTGACTGAAGCTTTCTTT.

Only a few counts were recorded for this clonotype. The rearrangement joins TRBV18 to TRBJ2-5, with a possible D match to TRBD2 (6 bases). Looked up from germline, CDR1 is KGHSH and CDR2 is LQKENI. The ends were cut back, 3 bases at V and 4 bases at J, with 15 bases in the middle. This CDR3 has 15 amino acids. The CDR3 loop is CASSPGLTMRETQYF. DNA of the CDR3: TGTGCCAGCTCACCGGGACTCACGATGCGAGAGACCCAGTACTTC.

This clonotype was seen more than once but under ten times. This chain connects TRBV6-1 to TRBJ2-5; 7 nucleotides line up with TRBD1. The CDR3 length is 16 residues. CDR1 MNHNS and CDR2 SASEGT come from the germline V gene. Unmatched junction bases numbered 12, after V lost 6 bases and J lost 2 bases. CDR3 nucleotides: TGTGCCAGCAGCCCCGACAGGGAACCAATTCAAGAGACCCAGTACTTC. Translating gives CASSPDREPIQETQYF.

The gene calls are TRBV4-1 and TRBJ1-5; D not certain. Germline CDR1 and CDR2: MGHRA and YSYEKL. V was cut by 3 bases and J by 3 bases, with 9 bases left in between. The length of the CDR3 is 14 residues. DNA of the CDR3: TGCGCCAGCAGCCACCAACAGAACAATCAGCCCCAGCATTTT. This encodes CASSHQQNNQPQHF.

This chain connects TRBV18 to TRBJ1-5, with a possible D match to TRBD1 (5 bases). This CDR3 is built from 15 residues. V dropped 0 bases and J dropped 7 bases, with 13 bases sitting between them. CDR1 and CDR2 from the germline V gene are KGHSH and LQKENI. CDR3 sequence reads: CASSPPGRDGQPQHF. For the CDR3, the DNA is TGTGCCAGCTCACCACCGGGCAGGGACGGACAGCCCCAGCATTTT.

This clonotype has a count of ten or more. CDR3 region: CASSLQGTEAFF. CDR3 nucleotide sequence: TGTGCCAGCAGTTTACAGGGCACTGAAGCTTTCTTT. The chain recombines TRBV12-3 or TRBV12-4 with TRBJ1-1, with TRBD1 as a possible D gene (5 bases). The CDR3 sequence is 12 residues long. V was trimmed by 2 bases and J by 4 bases, leaving 5 bases between them.

The sample holds many counts of this clonotype. The rearrangement joins TRBV9 to TRBJ2-1; 12 bases line up with TRBD2. There are 16 residues in the CDR3. Losses at the gene ends were 2 bases for V and 7 bases for J; bases not matched to a gene: 7. Germline V gene sequence: CDR1 SGDLS, CDR2 YYNGEE. This chain's CDR3 is CASSVQPGLAGNEQFF. The CDR3, as DNA: TGTGCCAGCAGCGTCCAGCCCGGACTAGCGGGAAATGAGCAGTTCTTC.

The V call is TRBV7-9, the J call TRBJ2-1, with TRBD2 as a possible D gene (5 bases). With 2 bases removed from V and 10 bases from J, the gap between germline ends came to 15 bases. This CDR3 comprises 14 residues. In germline, CDR1 is SEHNR, CDR2 FQNEAQ (reference sequence). The DNA for the CDR3 is TGTGCCAGCAGCTTAAAGGTCCTAGCCAGAGAGCAGTTCTTC. This encodes CASSLKVLAREQFF.

Only a few counts were recorded for this clonotype. This chain uses TRBV7-2 with TRBJ2-5, with TRBD1 matching 7 bases. Germline CDR1 reads SGHTA; CDR2 reads FQGNSA. This CDR3 has 14 amino acids. J lost 4 bases, V lost 5 bases, and 7 bases had no gene match. For the CDR3, the DNA is TGTGCCAGCAGCCGGGACAGTTGGAGAGAGACCCAGTACTTC. This translates into CASSRDSWRETQYF.

This chain joins TRBV20-1 and TRBJ2-3, with a tentative D call TRBD2 (5 bases). The CDR3 covers 15 residues. Trimming left V 0 bases short and J 2 bases short, with 12 bases between. The germline V gene has CDR1 DFQATT and CDR2 SNEGSKA (reference sequence). CDR3 region: CSARDVGLITDTQYF. The CDR3 region has the DNA TGCAGTGCTAGAGATGTCGGACTTATCACAGATACGCAGTATTTT.

The chain employs TRBV7-2 and TRBJ2-5, with 9 bases lining up with TRBD1. The germline CDR1 and CDR2 sequences are SGHTA and FQGNSA. The V and J ends lost 5 bases and 6 bases, in that order; junction bases with no gene match: 7. The length of the CDR3 is 14 residues. CDR3 loop: CASSIDRGGKTQYF. CDR3 DNA sequence: TGTGCCAGCAGCATAGACAGGGGGGGAAAGACCCAGTACTTC.

This clonotype has a count of ten or more. V is TRBV7-2 and J is TRBJ2-2; 7 nucleotides align to TRBD1. The CDR3 sequence is 14 residues long. The V segment lost 5 bases and the J segment 4 bases; nucleotides outside the gene matches: 4. Germline V lookup: CDR1 SGHTA, CDR2 FQGNSA. The CDR3 region has the DNA TGTGCCAGCAGCCCTACAGGGGCCACCGGGGAGCTGTTTTTT. Amino acids: CASSPTGATGELFF.

This clonotype has a handful of counts. This sequence joins TRBV9 and TRBJ2-1; TRBD1 is a possible D gene (7 bases). Trimming took off 0 bases at V and 10 bases at J, with 14 bases between the two ends. The CDR3 is made up of 14 amino acids. CDR1 is SGDLS, CDR2 YYNGEE, per germline. This CDR3 reads CASSVDAGGWEQFF. Written as DNA, the CDR3 is TGTGCCAGCAGCGTAGATGCAGGGGGGTGGGAGCAGTTCTTC.

The table lists this clonotype with a count of one. One end of the junction does not line up with germline, which may come from a read error. This sequence joins TRBV4-1 and TRBJ2-3, with 8 bases identical to TRBD1. The CDR3 runs 17 residues. CDR1 is MGHRA, CDR2 YSYEKL, per germline. CDR3: CASTQRTGRPSTDTQYF. CDR3 nucleotide sequence: TGCGCCAGCACCCAAAGGACAGGGAGACCTAGCACAGATACGCAGTATTTT.

This chain connects TRBV7-6 to TRBJ2-5; 11 nucleotides match TRBD2. Germline V gene sequence: CDR1 SGHVS, CDR2 FNYEAQ. Trimming took 6 bases from V and 4 from J; bases not matched to a gene: 7. The CDR3 covers 15 residues. CDR3 bases: TGTGCCAGCAGTTATAGCGGGAGGGCCCTAGAGACCCAGTACTTC. It is translated as CASSYSGRALETQYF. Supplemented by reference TRBV7-6 and TRBJ2-5, the full variable domain reads GAGVSQSPRYKVTKRGQDVALRCDPISGHVSLYWYRQALGQGPEFLTYFNYEAQQDKSGLPNDRFSAERPEGSISTLTIQRTEQRDSAMYRCASSYSGRALETQYFGPGTRLLVL.

This clonotype appeared a few times. This chain links TRBV7-2 with TRBJ2-5, with D uncertain. There are 13 residues in the CDR3. V dropped 2 bases and J dropped 4 bases, with 8 bases sitting between them. CDR1 is SGHTA and CDR2 is FQGNSA in the germline V gene. CDR3 nucleotide sequence: TGTGCCAGCAGCTTAAACCTTGTAGAGACCCAGTACTTC. It translates to CASSLNLVETQYF.

This clonotype appeared many times. The V call is TRBV29-1, the J call TRBJ1-1, with 7 bases that match TRBD1. Germline V gene sequence: CDR1 SQVTM, CDR2 ANQGSEA. The CDR3 covers 12 residues. The junction had 3 bases not matched to a gene; V was cut back by 6 bases and J by 2 bases. The CDR3 nucleotides read TGCAGCGTAAGGACAGGAAACACTGAAGCTTTCTTT. Protein sequence: CSVRTGNTEAFF.

A few counts support this clonotype. The chain employs TRBV20-1 and TRBJ2-5; D ambiguous. This CDR3 region has 13 residues. Trimming removed 1 base from V and 5 bases from J, with 11 bases in between. Germline V gene sequence: CDR1 DFQATT, CDR2 SNEGSKA (reference sequence). This CDR3 is CSARAWGGETQYF. Here the CDR3 DNA reads TGCAGTGCTAGAGCTTGGGGTGGGGAGACCCAGTACTTC.

The V and J genes are TRBV7-3 and TRBJ2-3, with 12 bases matching TRBD2. The ends lost 5 bases at V and 2 bases at J; junction bases unmatched: 8. The CDR3 spans 17 residues. The germline CDR1 and CDR2 sequences are SGHTA and FQGTGA. CDR3 loop: CASSRSRTSGVTDTQYF. CDR3 sequence (DNA): TGTGCCAGCAGCCGTAGCCGGACTAGCGGGGTCACAGATACGCAGTATTTT.

This sequence joins TRBV7-3 and TRBJ2-5; 7 bases are a match to TRBD2. The CDR3 runs to 15 residues. The V and J ends lost 2 bases and 2 bases, in that order; junction bases with no gene match: 5. Germline values: CDR1 SGHTA, CDR2 FQGTGA. The chain's CDR3 is CASSLGASGQETQYF. Here the CDR3 DNA reads TGTGCCAGCAGCTTAGGTGCTAGCGGTCAAGAGACCCAGTACTTC.

The chain couples TRBV4-3 to TRBJ2-5; D is undetermined. Germline CDR1 is LGHNA and CDR2 is YSLEER. The V gene lost 3 bases and the J gene lost 1 base, with 6 bases spanning the gap. This CDR3 contains 13 residues. The CDR3 DNA sequence: TGCGCCAGCAGCCATACCACCCAAGAGACCCAGTACTTC. Encoded protein: CASSHTTQETQYF.

This clonotype occurred a few times. V usage is TRBV6-1 and J usage is TRBJ1-4; TRBD1 matches at 8 bases. The germline V gene encodes CDR1 MNHNS and CDR2 SASEGT. CDR3 length: 15 amino acids. The J segment lost 6 bases and the V segment lost 6 bases, leaving 9 bases of the junction unmatched. CDR3 sequence reads: CASRSVDRGDEKLFF. DNA for the CDR3: TGTGCCAGCAGGAGCGTCGACAGGGGAGATGAAAAACTGTTTTTT.

The chain links TRBV10-3 to TRBJ2-4; the D gene could be TRBD1 or TRBD2 (6 bases each). The CDR3 totals 16 residues. The V end was cut by 0 bases, the J end by 2 bases, with 11 bases between. Germline V lookup: CDR1 ENHRY, CDR2 SYGVKD. CDR3 protein: CAISESGGATKNIQYF. CDR3 sequence (DNA): TGTGCCATCAGTGAGTCCGGGGGCGCGACCAAAAACATTCAGTACTTC.

This rearrangement joins TRBV14 to TRBJ2-3, with D unresolved. This CDR3 has 12 amino acids. Germline CDR1 SGHDN, CDR2 FVKESK. The V and J ends lost 0 bases and 14 bases respectively, with 12 bases between them. Written as DNA, the CDR3 is TGTGCCAGCAGCCAAGATAGGTCGTCCCTGTATTTT. This translates into CASSQDRSSLYF.

This clonotype occurred a few times. V usage is TRBV7-9 and J usage is TRBJ2-5, with TRBD2 as a possible D gene (6 bases). The germline CDR1 and CDR2 sequences are SEHNR and FQNEAQ (reference sequence). The CDR3 loop spans 14 amino acids. Trimming stripped 1 base from V and 4 bases from J, with 10 bases between. The CDR3 loop is CASSLGDLRETQYF. For the CDR3, the DNA is TGTGCCAGCAGCTTAGGGGACTTAAGAGAGACCCAGTACTTC.

The gene calls are TRBV20-1 and TRBJ2-1; 7 positions agree with TRBD1. The trim removed 6 bases at V and 8 bases at J, leaving 7 bases unmatched. Germline values: CDR1 DFQATT, CDR2 SNEGSKA (reference sequence). The CDR3 has 12 amino acids. The CDR3 DNA reads TGCAGTGCCCTGACTGACAGGGATGAGCAGTTCTTC. It translates to CSALTDRDEQFF.

This clonotype was counted only a few times. The chain is built from TRBV15 and TRBJ2-7; D possibly uses TRBD1 or TRBD2 (5 bases each). The CDR3 has 15 amino acids. V dropped 1 base and J dropped 0 bases, with 10 bases sitting between them. Germline CDR1 reads LNHNV; CDR2 reads YYDKDF (reference sequence). The DNA for the CDR3 is TGTGCCACCAGCAGAGGAGGGGAGAGCTCCTACGAGCAGTACTTC. Its protein product is CATSRGGESSYEQYF.

The V gene is TRBV20-1, the J gene TRBJ2-4, with TRBD1 matching over 8 bases. CDR3 size: 14 residues. Germline V gene lookup returns CDR1 DFQATT and CDR2 SNEGSKA (reference sequence). The trim removed 6 bases at V and 8 bases at J, leaving 12 bases unmatched. The CDR3 sequence: CSARPRGRSDIQYF. CDR3 bases: TGCAGTGCCAGACCCAGGGGGCGTTCGGACATTCAGTACTTC.